This T cell receptor (beta chain) was profiled in a study of CD4 T cells in relation to SARS-CoV-2 and coronaviruses. The assay was immunoSEQ multiplex PCR, and TCRdb's table has in-frame clones only and misses some. The data contain tens of thousands of clones, under 80% of them singletons. Germline CDR1 and CDR2: LGHDT and YNNKEL (reference sequence). The CDR3 sequence is 16 residues long. The ends were cut back, 4 bases at V and 0 bases at J, with 16 bases in the middle. The unexposed donors gave CD4+ T cells in about 2011-2019, prior to COVID-19. The cells were cultured for roughly 11 days before CD4+ T cells were isolated. This clone occurred a few times. Its antigen is unknown.

This receptor was identified in a human donor in good health. The chain employs TRBV3-1 (or the pseudogene TRBV3-2) and TRBJ2-7; TRBD1 or TRBD2 may be the D gene (6 bases each). The sequenced sample consisted of CD4+ T cells from PBMCs, cultured in vitro. The CDR3 region is CASSLFEGGRSYEQYF. CDR3 nucleotide sequence: TGTGCCAGCAGCCTGTTCGAGGGGGGTCGCTCCTACGAGCAGTACTTC.